This is a list of T cell receptor beta chains from one sample in a study of PD-L1 blockade in urothelial cancer. Clones were sequenced by immunoSEQ multiplex PCR, and TCRdb holds only the in-frame ones, with some missing. The table records around 41,000 clones, about 88% of them present only once. Here the sequenced sample was PBMCs, taken around atezolizumab (anti-PD-L1) treatment. These receptors were collected from a woman in her fifties or sixties with urothelial cancer. CDR3s include the opening cysteine and the closing phenylalanine or tryptophan. The order of the fields is clone size, V gene, D gene, J gene, CDR3 protein, CDR3 DNA. A D gene is named only where the DNA matches it firmly. Size values are once, few and many counts, or a class for expanded clones, and some rows have none.

clone_size: -
v_call: TRBV9
d_call: TRBD2
j_call: TRBJ2-1
cdr3_aa: CASSVGGSGSNEQFF
cdr3_nt: TGTGCCAGCAGCGTAGGAGGTAGCGGGAGCAATGAGCAGTTCTTC

clone_size: once
v_call: TRBV5-1
d_call: TRBD1
j_call: TRBJ1-5
cdr3_aa: CASSLEGQGADQPQHF
cdr3_nt: TGCGCCAGCAGCTTGGAAGGACAGGGGGCGGATCAGCCCCAGCATTTT

clone_size: -
v_call: TRBV4-3
d_call: -
j_call: TRBJ2-3
cdr3_aa: CASSQEPHMRGITDTQYF
cdr3_nt: TGCGCCAGCAGCCAAGAACCCCATATGCGGGGAATAACAGATACGCAGTATTTT

clone_size: -
v_call: TRBV5-4
d_call: -
j_call: TRBJ2-1
cdr3_aa: CASSPMRGSYNEQFF
cdr3_nt: TGTGCCAGCAGCCCCATGCGGGGCTCCTACAATGAGCAGTTCTTC

clone_size: -
v_call: TRBV12-5
d_call: TRBD1
j_call: TRBJ2-1
cdr3_aa: CASGLGGTGGSGEQFF
cdr3_nt: TGTGCTAGTGGTTTGGGCGGGACAGGGGGCTCCGGTGAGCAGTTCTTC

clone_size: -
v_call: TRBV9
d_call: TRBD1
j_call: TRBJ1-6
cdr3_aa: CASSPRGRGPNSPLHF
cdr3_nt: TGTGCCAGCAGCCCCCGGGGAAGGGGGCCCAATTCACCCCTCCACTTT

clone_size: -
v_call: TRBV7-8
d_call: TRBD1
j_call: TRBJ2-1
cdr3_aa: CASRRGPGGGNNEQFF
cdr3_nt: TGTGCCAGCAGGAGAGGGCCAGGGGGCGGAAACAATGAGCAGTTCTTC

clone_size: -
v_call: TRBV7-8
d_call: -
j_call: TRBJ1-3
cdr3_aa: CASSSYQVDTIYF
cdr3_nt: TGTGCCAGCAGCTCGTATCAGGTGGACACCATATATTTT

clone_size: -
v_call: TRBV28
d_call: -
j_call: TRBJ1-2
cdr3_aa: CASSQATYGYTF
cdr3_nt: TGTGCCAGCAGTCAGGCCACCTATGGCTACACCTTC

clone_size: -
v_call: TRBV7-9
d_call: -
j_call: TRBJ2-7
cdr3_aa: CASSSRDNFYEQYF
cdr3_nt: TGTGCCAGCAGCTCCCGGGACAACTTCTACGAGCAGTACTTC

clone_size: -
v_call: TRBV7-6
d_call: -
j_call: TRBJ2-2
cdr3_aa: CASSLESGGQTGELFF
cdr3_nt: TGTGCCAGCAGCTTAGAATCGGGGGGCCAGACCGGGGAGCTGTTTTTT

clone_size: -
v_call: TRBV4-3
d_call: -
j_call: TRBJ2-7
cdr3_aa: CASSQGNRQGFYEQYF
cdr3_nt: TGCGCCAGCAGCCAAGGGAATCGACAAGGCTTCTACGAGCAGTACTTC